Below, 14 T cell receptor beta chains from the same sample are listed, as sequenced in a study of beta chain features in type 1 diabetes. Expressed TCRB transcripts were sequenced because the isolated RNA had all been reverse transcribed beforehand. The protocol was immunoSEQ multiplex PCR, while the TCRdb copy is restricted to in-frame clones and leaves out a portion. The sample has approximately 250,000 clones; roughly 9.6% are singletons. The specimen sequenced was naive CD4+ T cells from blood. Every receptor here comes from a woman between 18 and 29 years old in good health.

V is TRBV6-6 and J is TRBJ1-2; no clear D gene. The V gene lost 3 bases and the J gene lost 0 bases, with 11 bases spanning the gap. CDR1 is MNHNY and CDR2 is SVGAGI in the germline V gene (reference sequence). This CDR3 has 15 residues. The CDR3 is CASSYREIPNYGYTF. CDR3 DNA sequence: TGTGCCAGCAGTTATAGGGAGATCCCTAACTATGGCTACACCTTC.

This clone was seen more than once but under ten times. An end of the junction does not agree with germline; a read error may underlie this. The genes are TRBV5-1 and TRBJ2-5, with D tentatively TRBD2 (6 bases). CDR1 is SGHRS, CDR2 YFSETQ, per germline. CDR3 length equals 11 residues. The CDR3 spells CASSDGGDMNF. Written as DNA, the CDR3 is TGCGCCAGCAGCGATGGCGGGGATATGAACTTC.

This clone showed up just a few times. J is TRBJ1-1 and V is TRBV4-1, with D perhaps matching TRBD1 (6 bases). This CDR3 contains 17 residues. Deletions cut 0 bases from V and 0 bases from J, with 14 bases between. CDR1 and CDR2 (germline): MGHRA, YSYEKL. The CDR3 coding sequence is TGCGCCAGCAGCCAAGATCCAACAGGGTCTCTGAACACTGAAGCTTTCTTT. Amino acids: CASSQDPTGSLNTEAFF.

This sequence joins TRBV6-1 and TRBJ2-7; 9 nucleotides agree with TRBD1. J lost 4 bases, V lost 8 bases, and 3 bases had no gene match. This CDR3 region has 12 residues. Germline assignment: CDR1 MNHNS and CDR2 SASEGT. For the CDR3, the DNA is TGTGCCAGCCAGACAGGGGGTTACGAGCAGTACTTC. Its protein is CASQTGGYEQYF.

V usage is TRBV6-1 and J usage is TRBJ2-3; 8 positions match TRBD1. V was clipped by 5 bases and J by 3 bases; unmatched bases: 4. The CDR3 covers 14 residues. CDR1 MNHNS and CDR2 SASEGT come from the germline V gene. Written as DNA, the CDR3 is TGTGCCAGCAGTCCCGGGACAGGAACAGATACGCAGTATTTT. Its protein product is CASSPGTGTDTQYF.

The V and J genes are TRBV5-1 and TRBJ1-1; 8 nucleotides align to TRBD1. V trimming: 4 bases; J trimming: 0 bases; junction bases outside the gene matches: 11. The CDR3 has 17 residues. CDR1 is SGHRS, CDR2 YFSETQ, per germline. The CDR3 DNA sequence: TGCGCCAGCAGCCCCGTGGGACAGGAGGCTATGAACACTGAAGCTTTCTTT. Translating it yields CASSPVGQEAMNTEAFF.

This clone was observed a handful of times. The chain combines TRBV6-6 with TRBJ1-1, with 12 bases fitting TRBD1. The germline gives CDR1 MNHNY, CDR2 SVGAGI (reference sequence). This CDR3 is built from 15 residues. Trimming removed 5 bases from V and 6 bases from J; junction bases left unmatched: 7. CDR3 nucleotides: TGTGCCAGCAGTCACGGGACAGGGGGCGGCTCTGAAGCTTTCTTT. This codes for CASSHGTGGGSEAFF.

The rearrangement links TRBV19 to TRBJ2-4; D unclear. The CDR3 runs 14 residues. CDR1 is LNHDA and CDR2 is SQIVND in the germline V gene (reference sequence). V lost 7 bases and J 0 bases, leaving 10 bases between the germline ends. In DNA, the CDR3 is TGTGCCAGTAAGGATGGCGGAGCCAAAAACATTCAGTACTTC. Its protein is CASKDGGAKNIQYF.

In DNA, the CDR3 is TGTGCCAGCACCAACAGGGGGAGGGATGGAAACACCATATATTTT. It specifies CASTNRGRDGNTIYF. The V gene is TRBV2, the J gene TRBJ1-3; 8 bases fit TRBD1. CDR1 and CDR2 (germline): SNHLY, FYNNEI. This CDR3 has 15 amino acids. With V trimmed by 7 bases and J by 3 bases, 8 bases remained unmatched.

The V call is TRBV18, the J call TRBJ2-3, with D perhaps matching TRBD2 (5 bases). The CDR3 has 16 amino acids. From germline, CDR1 is KGHSH and CDR2 LQKENI. The V and J ends lost 1 base and 2 bases respectively, with 13 bases between them. The CDR3 nucleotides are TGTGCCAGCTCACCACGGGTTAGCGATAACACAGATACGCAGTATTTT. It is translated as CASSPRVSDNTDTQYF.

V and J are TRBV5-4 and TRBJ1-2, with TRBD1 as a possible D gene (5 bases). The CDR3 has 15 amino acids. In germline, CDR1 is SGHNT, CDR2 YYREEE (reference sequence). Trimming removed 6 bases at V and 2 bases at J, with 17 bases between. CDR3 bases: TGTGCCAGCACCCCCGTGCAGGGCACGAACTATGGCTACACCTTC. The encoded protein is CASTPVQGTNYGYTF. Using reference TRBV5-4 and TRBJ1-2 for the parts outside the CDR3, the full variable domain is ETGVTQSPTHLIKTRGQQVTLRCSSQSGHNTVSWYQQALGQGPQFIFQYYREEENGRGNFPPRFSGLQFPNYSSELNVNALELDDSALYLCASTPVQGTNYGYTFGSGTRLTVV.

This clone has ten or more counts. The rearrangement joins TRBV18 to TRBJ2-2; 7 bases fit TRBD1. The length of the CDR3 is 15 residues. With V trimmed by 3 bases and J by 4 bases, 5 bases remained unmatched. Germline loops: CDR1 KGHSH, CDR2 LQKENI. CDR3 residues: CASSPLQGSTGELFF. The CDR3 region has the DNA TGTGCCAGCTCACCTCTACAGGGGAGCACCGGGGAGCTGTTTTTT.

This clone showed up just a few times. The chain combines TRBV30 with TRBJ1-2; D unclear. The germline V gene has CDR1 GTSNPN and CDR2 SVGIG (reference sequence). V lost 5 bases, J lost 6 bases, and 16 bases lay in between. This CDR3 is built from 13 residues. CDR3 region: CAWLARSGNGYTF. CDR3 nucleotides: TGTGCCTGGCTGGCTAGATCCGGGAATGGCTACACCTTC.

This clone came up a few times. V is TRBV6-6 and J is TRBJ2-3, with TRBD1 identical over 7 bases. The CDR3 runs 12 residues. Germline V gives CDR1 MNHNY, CDR2 SVGAGI (reference sequence). The junction had 6 bases not matched to a gene; V was cut back by 5 bases and J by 10 bases. The CDR3 nucleotides read TGTGCCAGCAGTCCCGAAACAGGGGCGCAGTATTTT. It yields the protein CASSPETGAQYF.